The clone carrying this T cell receptor (beta chain) has just one count. Its antigen remains unknown. The PCR used 60 Vbeta and 13 Jbeta primers. The method was immunoSEQ multiplex PCR; TCRdb's version includes in-frame clones alone and lacks a portion of them. Of some 45,000 clones in the sample, 50% were seen once. This sample was included in a study of cytomegalovirus exposure and HLA in healthy donors. Study-wide background: There were 65 million to 85 million unique TCRs (from HLA-typed donors) in an early data release.

Whole-study findings and limits: Cytomegalovirus-associated TCR beta chains were listed, numbering some 170. Immune exposure was documented only through CMV serostatus.

The CDR3 is 11 residues long. The V gene lost 4 bases and the J gene lost 1 base, with 5 bases spanning the gap. In germline, CDR1 is SQVTM, CDR2 ANQGSEA. The specimen was PBMCs. V and J are TRBV29-1 and TRBJ2-7; D is unclear. The clonotype originates from a human donor in good health. CDR3 sequence reads: CSVVTSYEQYF. DNA of the CDR3: TGCAGCGTTGTAACTTCCTACGAGCAGTACTTC.